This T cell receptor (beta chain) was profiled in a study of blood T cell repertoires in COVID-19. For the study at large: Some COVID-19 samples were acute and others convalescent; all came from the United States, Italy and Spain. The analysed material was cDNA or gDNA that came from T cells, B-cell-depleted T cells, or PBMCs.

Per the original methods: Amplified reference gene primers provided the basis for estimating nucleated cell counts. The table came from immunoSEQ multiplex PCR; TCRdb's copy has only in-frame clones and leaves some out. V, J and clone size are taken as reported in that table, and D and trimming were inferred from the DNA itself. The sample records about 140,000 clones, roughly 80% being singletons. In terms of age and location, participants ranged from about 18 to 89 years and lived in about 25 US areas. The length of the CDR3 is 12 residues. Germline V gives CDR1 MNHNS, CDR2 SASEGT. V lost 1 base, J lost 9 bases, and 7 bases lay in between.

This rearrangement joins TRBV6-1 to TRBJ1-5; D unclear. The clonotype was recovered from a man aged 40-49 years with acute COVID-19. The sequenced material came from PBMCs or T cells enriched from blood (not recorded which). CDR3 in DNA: TGTGCCAGCAGTGAAGGCACGGGGCCCCAGCATTTT. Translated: CASSEGTGPQHF.